A single sample is the source of the 3 T cell receptor beta chains below, sequenced in a study of cytomegalovirus exposure and HLA in healthy donors. The study ran its PCR with 60 Vbeta and 13 Jbeta primers. Sequencing was performed with immunoSEQ multiplex PCR; in TCRdb, only in-frame clones are kept and a portion is missing. The sample lists 95,000 to 110,000 clones, 82% occurring once. Specimen: PBMCs. Receptor source: a man aged 30-40 years in good health and CMV-seropositive.

Concerning this clone itself: An end of the junction differs from the germline gene, which may be a read error. V gene TRBV7-9 combines with J gene TRBJ1-1, with a possible D match to TRBD1 (5 bases). The V gene's germline CDR1 is SEHNR and CDR2 FQNEAQ (reference sequence). The CDR3 totals 13 residues. The CDR3 sequence: CSSSLDGATEAFF. The CDR3, as DNA: TGTTCCAGCAGCTTAGATGGGGCCACCGAAGCTTTCTTT.

CDR3 coding DNA: TGTGCCAGCAGGAAGGGGGCAAGCAATCAGCCCCAGCATTTT. Its translation is CASRKGASNQPQHF. This rearrangement joins TRBV27 to TRBJ1-5; 7 nucleotides align to TRBD1. V lost 6 bases and J lost 1; bases outside the gene matches: 3. The germline CDR1 and CDR2 sequences are MNHEY and SMNVEV (reference sequence). The CDR3 contains 14 residues.

Comments on this clone: Relative to the germline gene, one junction end is altered; a read error may explain this. The chain has TRBV5-4 and TRBJ2-6, with 8 nucleotides matching TRBD1. This CDR3 has 16 residues. The germline CDR1 and CDR2 sequences are SGHNT and YYREEE (reference sequence). In DNA, the CDR3 is TGTGCCAGCAGCTTGGAGGGGGCGCAGGGGGCCAACGGCCTGACTTTC. Amino acid sequence: CASSLEGAQGANGLTF.